This TCR beta chain was sequenced in a study of blood T cell repertoires in COVID-19 (dated by TCRdb to the early 2020s). Concerning the study at large: Samples covering the acute and convalescent phases of COVID-19 were provided by collaborators in the United States, Italy and Spain. The material from the prospective study consisted of cDNA or gDNA derived from T cells, B-cell-depleted T cells, or PBMCs. Deeply sampled blood TCRbeta repertoires from subjects exposed to, actively infected with, or recovered from COVID-19 were included in the dataset. The repertoires were released in a freely available public database intended as a resource for research on the immune response to SARS-CoV-2. The samples were drawn from two sources: the first 160 participants of the ongoing ImmuneRACE study, and 1,254 subjects contributed by 6 global collaborators. A de-identified subject ID, COVID-19 status, age in years and sex were almost always included in the sample metadata. HLA class I and class II types, where available, came from metadata supplied by the sample provider rather than from assay-based typing.

TCRbeta CDR3 regions were amplified from genomic DNA by means of the immunoSEQ Assay, a bias-controlled multiplex PCR. In the paper's pipeline: The number of nucleated cells in each sample was estimated from the amplification of reference gene primers within the assay. To quantify the absolute abundance of each unique TCRbeta CDR3 rearrangement, sequence reads were collapsed and filtered. For each sample, productive Simpson clonality was calculated as the square root of Simpson's diversity index across productive rearrangements. Sourced from immuneACCESS, this table was stored by TCRdb with only in-frame sequences that have V and J called. A share of the clones is absent; for the studies checked, an unresolved V gene accounts for under half, and the remainder has no known explanation. From that table come the V and J calls and clone size; the DNA was used to work out D and trimming. The sample profile shows 40,000 to 50,000 clones; about 89% of them were found once. The ten most abundant clones make up about a sixth of the sample.

The study at large found these results: The quantity of clinical and demographic metadata differed by source and by participant and was supplied without curation.

The collaborating institutions used their own protocols to collect whole blood in K2EDTA tubes. For TCRbeta analysis, collaborators shipped samples in one of three forms: frozen whole blood, isolated PBMCs, or DNA extracted from either of those sample types. Based on the germline V gene, the CDR1 and CDR2 sequences are MNHEY and SVGAGI. Unmatched junction bases come to 2, with V trimmed by 6 bases and J by 5 bases. The CDR3 goes from the cysteine to the phenylalanine over 12 residues. The read is trimmed to its CDR3 DNA, 36 bases read in frame from base 1. Points on this clone: What this receptor recognizes is not known. No per-base quality is available; no much larger clone lies one base away.

The V and J segments used are TRBV6-5 and TRBJ1-1, and 8 junction bases match TRBD1. The specimen was peripheral blood. The TCR originated in a human donor in a cohort sampled during active COVID-19. The nucleotides read TGTGCCAGCAGCACAGGGGGAACTGAAGCTTTCTTT. This yields the protein CASSTGGTEAFF.